This T cell receptor (beta chain) was obtained from a study of cytomegalovirus exposure and HLA in healthy donors. Findings and caveats of the study: The study listed about 150 cytomegalovirus-associated TCR beta chains.

J lost 3 bases, V lost 5 bases, and 13 bases had no gene match. The CDR3 consists of 18 residues. The germline V gene encodes CDR1 SGHVS and CDR2 FQNEAQ. As to this clone: Its antigen remains unidentified.

It was with 60 Vbeta and 13 Jbeta primers that the PCR ran. Sequencing used immunoSEQ multiplex PCR; TCRdb keeps in-frame clones, though not all of them. The sample has about 160,000 clones; 75% to 80% are singletons. The chain has TRBV7-8 and TRBJ2-1, with 10 bases lining up with TRBD2. Specimen: PBMCs. This sequence originates from a woman aged 45-65 years in good health and CMV-seropositive. This chain's CDR3 is CASSPYTILAGSYNEQFF. The DNA for the CDR3 is TGTGCCAGCAGCCCTTATACCATACTAGCGGGAAGCTACAATGAGCAGTTCTTC.